This TCR beta chain was observed in a study of blood T cell repertoires in COVID-19. On the study more broadly: The United States, Italy and Spain supplied acute and convalescent COVID-19 samples. T cells, B-cell-depleted T cells, or PBMCs provided the cDNA or gDNA that served as material.

Source study methods: Amplified reference gene primers provided the basis for estimating nucleated cell counts. Sequenced by immunoSEQ multiplex PCR; TCRdb stores in-frame clones only, minus some. V and J calls and clone size are copied from that table; D and trimming were computed from the DNA. In the table there are over 50,000 clones, roughly 86% of which are singletons. Sequencing input: peripheral blood. The clonotype was recovered from a man aged 60-69 years with acute or convalescent COVID-19.

CDR3 in amino acids: CASSSSQPILRGYTF. The CDR3 nucleotides read TGTGCCAGCAGCTCTTCCCAGCCTATCCTGAGGGGCTACACCTTC. The chain recombines TRBV7-2 with TRBJ1-2; D ambiguous. The CDR3 contains 15 residues. Germline loops: CDR1 SGHTA, CDR2 FQGNSA. V lost 4 bases and J 8 bases, leaving 20 bases between the germline ends.